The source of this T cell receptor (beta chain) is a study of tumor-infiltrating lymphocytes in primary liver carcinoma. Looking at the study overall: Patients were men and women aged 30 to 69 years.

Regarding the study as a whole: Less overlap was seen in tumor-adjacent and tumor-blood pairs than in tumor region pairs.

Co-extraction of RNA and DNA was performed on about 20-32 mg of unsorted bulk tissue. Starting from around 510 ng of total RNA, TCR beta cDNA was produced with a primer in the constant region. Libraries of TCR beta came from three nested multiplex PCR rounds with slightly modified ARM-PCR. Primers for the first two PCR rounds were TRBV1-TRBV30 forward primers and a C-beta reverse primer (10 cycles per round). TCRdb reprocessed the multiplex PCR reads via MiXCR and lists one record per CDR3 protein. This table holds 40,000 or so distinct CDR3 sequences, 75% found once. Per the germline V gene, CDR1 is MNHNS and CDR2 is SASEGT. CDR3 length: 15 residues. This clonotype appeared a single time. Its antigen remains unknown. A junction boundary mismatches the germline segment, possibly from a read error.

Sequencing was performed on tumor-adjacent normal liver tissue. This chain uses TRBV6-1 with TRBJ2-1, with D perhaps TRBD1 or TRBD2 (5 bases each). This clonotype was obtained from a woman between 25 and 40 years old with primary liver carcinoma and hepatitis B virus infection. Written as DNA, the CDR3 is TGTACCAGCAGTGAAAGGATAGGGGAGTACGATGGGCAGTTCTTC. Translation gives CTSSERIGEYDGQFF.